What follows is one T cell receptor beta chain and its context. Its antigen is undetermined. This specimen comes from a study of cytomegalovirus exposure and HLA in healthy donors. Study conclusions and caveats: With high specificity and sensitivity, the classifier reportedly diagnosed cytomegalovirus status.

PCR employed 60 Vbeta and 13 Jbeta primers. Method: immunoSEQ multiplex PCR; TCRdb's copy keeps in-frame clones and lacks some. The data contain approximately 150,000 clones, 60% to 85% of them singletons. Trimming removed 6 bases from V and 7 bases from J, with 7 bases in between. Germline loops: CDR1 MNHEY, CDR2 SVGAGI. This CDR3 spans 12 amino acids. The sample comprised PBMCs. V is TRBV6-5 and J is TRBJ1-6; no firm D call. This clonotype was sampled from a man aged 50-59 years in good health and CMV-seropositive. CDR3 nucleotide sequence: TGTGCCAGCAGAGTCGGGAATTCACCCCTCCACTTT. As protein: CASRVGNSPLHF.